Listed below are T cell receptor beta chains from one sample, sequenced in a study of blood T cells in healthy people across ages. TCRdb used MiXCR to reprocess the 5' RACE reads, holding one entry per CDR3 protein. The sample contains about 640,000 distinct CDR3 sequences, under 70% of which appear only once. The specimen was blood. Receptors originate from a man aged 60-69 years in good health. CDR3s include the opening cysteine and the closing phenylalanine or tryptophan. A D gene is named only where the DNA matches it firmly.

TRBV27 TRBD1 CASSFLLGAGGSYNEQFF
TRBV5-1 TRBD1 CASSFRTGNYGYTF
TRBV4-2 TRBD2 CAGSQKTSGSGPNEQFF
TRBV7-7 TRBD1 CASSLQGFGELFF
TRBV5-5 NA CASSLESGWGYTEAFF
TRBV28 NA CASSKGGLYNEQFF
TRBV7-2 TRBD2 CASSLEQRGSSVRYF
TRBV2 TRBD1 CASSPGTDEAFF
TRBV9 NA CASSVLSSSNTEAFF
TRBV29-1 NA CSVRRSYNEQFF
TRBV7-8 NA CASSSRQGMETQYF
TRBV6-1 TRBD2 CASSEPYGTSVWETQYF
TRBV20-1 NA CSASAFQGGTEAFF
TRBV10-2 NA CASSESRRQETQYF
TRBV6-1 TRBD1 CASSEKADRENSPLHF
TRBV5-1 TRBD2 CASSPVAGGTDTQYF
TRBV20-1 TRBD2 CSAVPGGKETQYF
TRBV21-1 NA CASSSQPTGTYEQYF
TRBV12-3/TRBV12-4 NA CASSLSRQAFGYTF
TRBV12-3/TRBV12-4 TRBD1 CASKIRDRGTYTF
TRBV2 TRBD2 CASSPSGGAQYF
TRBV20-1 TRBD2 CSAPGTSGAYNEQFF
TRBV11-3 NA CASSQPGGRGYTF
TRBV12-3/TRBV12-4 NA CASVRWGSGYTF
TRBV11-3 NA CASSPGQPNQETQYF
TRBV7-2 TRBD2 CASGDLAGPYNEQYF
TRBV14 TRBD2 CASSNAGTSGGPETQYF
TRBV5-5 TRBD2 CASSNLAGLDNEQFF
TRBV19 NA CAGKWAGSTNYGYTF
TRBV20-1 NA CSARLNTEAFF
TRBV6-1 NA CATKTPGPTNSPLHF
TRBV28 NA CASSLAGTGGYEQYF
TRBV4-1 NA CASSQDGRGTEAFF
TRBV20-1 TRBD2 CSAGTSGGLGETQYF
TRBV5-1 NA CASSAQVGRSYGYTF
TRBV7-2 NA CASSPATAGTEQFF
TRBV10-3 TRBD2 CAIAGEALYEQYF
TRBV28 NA CASSRQYEQYF
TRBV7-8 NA CASRGQQEQYF
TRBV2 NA CASSGGDGQETQYF
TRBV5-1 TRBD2 CASSLAGGPMVRAQYF
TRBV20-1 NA CSARGRRGAQIYEQYF